Presented here are 32 T cell receptor beta chains from one specimen sequenced in a study of T cell repertoires in cytomegalovirus infection. Antigens of these TCRs are unknown. MiXCR was run by TCRdb on the reads, yielding one entry per CDR3 protein. The sample consists of tens of thousands of distinct CDR3 sequences, around 18% of them appearing once. The sequenced sample was CD8+ T cells from cultured PBMCs, obtained from culture after CMV antigen stimulation. The receptors were gathered from a human donor in good health (CMV status not recorded). Some clones in this sample may be carry-over from other donors' samples.

CDR3 nucleotide sequence: TGTGCCAGCAGCGCGGGAGGGGTCATCTACGAGCAGTACTTC. It specifies CASSAGGVIYEQYF. The chain employs TRBV9 and TRBJ2-7, with TRBD2 identical over 8 bases. The CDR3 has 14 amino acids. Trimming removed 3 bases from V and 3 bases from J; junction bases left unmatched: 5. The germline V gene encodes CDR1 SGDLS and CDR2 YYNGEE.

This clonotype has just a few counts. This chain connects TRBV12-3 or TRBV12-4 to TRBJ1-5; 7 nucleotides agree with TRBD1. The J segment lost 8 bases and the V segment lost 1 base, leaving 8 bases of the junction unmatched. The CDR3 is 15 residues long. The chain's CDR3 is CASSLGQGFGKPQHF. CDR3 sequence (DNA): TGTGCCAGCAGTTTAGGACAGGGTTTTGGAAAGCCCCAGCATTTT.

This clonotype has more than one count but fewer than ten. The chain carries TRBV5-1 and TRBJ2-2; TRBD1 aligns across 8 bases. Germline assignment: CDR1 SGHRS and CDR2 YFSETQ. Trimming cost V 3 bases and J 4 bases; bases outside gene matches: 2. This CDR3 comprises 14 residues. The CDR3 is CASSWTGSTGELFF. The CDR3 region has the DNA TGCGCCAGCAGCTGGACAGGGTCCACCGGGGAGCTGTTTTTT. The whole variable domain, filled in from reference TRBV5-1 and TRBJ2-2, reads KAGVTQTPRYLIKTRGQQVTLSCSPISGHRSVSWYQQTPGQGLQFLFEYFSETQRNKGNFPGRFSGRQFSNSRSEMNVSTLELGDSALYLCASSWTGSTGELFFGEGSRLTVL.

This clonotype was picked up a small number of times. This chain connects TRBV7-2 to TRBJ1-6; TRBD1 matches 7 bases. CDR3 length equals 14 residues. V lost 1 base and J lost 7; bases outside the gene matches: 1. Germline values: CDR1 SGHTA, CDR2 FQGNSA. CDR3 DNA: TGTGCCAGCAGCTTAGGGACAGGAAATTCACCCCTCCACTTT. Translated: CASSLGTGNSPLHF.

V usage is TRBV7-2 and J usage is TRBJ1-1; D is possibly TRBD1 (6 bases). V lost 5 bases and J 0 bases, leaving 13 bases between the germline ends. Germline CDR1 is SGHTA and CDR2 is FQGNSA. The CDR3 is 15 amino acids. The CDR3 sequence is CASSPGTRMNTEAFF. CDR3 bases: TGTGCCAGCAGCCCCGGGACACGGATGAACACTGAAGCTTTCTTT. The full variable domain, rest sourced from reference TRBV7-2 and TRBJ1-1, is GAGVSQSPSNKVTEKGKDVELRCDPISGHTALYWYRQSLGQGLEFLIYFQGNSAPDKSGLPSDRFSAERTGGSVSTLTIQRTQQEDSAVYLCASSPGTRMNTEAFFGQGTRLTVV.

The chain is built from TRBV20-1 and TRBJ1-3, with 10 nucleotides matching TRBD1. Germline V gene lookup returns CDR1 DFQATT and CDR2 SNEGSKA (reference sequence). The CDR3 is made up of 14 amino acids. V was clipped by 6 bases and J by 4 bases; unmatched bases: 6. For the CDR3, the DNA is TGCAGTGCACCAGGGACAGGGGAAGGAAACACCATATATTTT. This encodes CSAPGTGEGNTIYF.

This rearrangement joins TRBV9 to TRBJ2-7; D is possibly TRBD2 (6 bases). Trimming cost V 4 bases and J 0 bases, with 8 bases left between them. The CDR3 covers 13 residues. The germline V gene has CDR1 SGDLS and CDR2 YYNGEE. The DNA of the CDR3 is TGTGCCAGCAGCCCGCGGGACTCCTACGAGCAGTACTTC. This sequence encodes CASSPRDSYEQYF.

J is TRBJ2-1 and V is TRBV4-2, with D tentatively TRBD2 (6 bases). Looked up from germline, CDR1 is LGHNA and CDR2 is YNFKEQ. This CDR3 region has 17 residues. V was shortened by 4 bases and J by 4 bases, with 20 bases between the two germline ends. The CDR3 bases are TGTGCCAGCAGCCCTCCGCTGGGGGGAAGGACGTACAATGAGCAGTTCTTC. Its protein is CASSPPLGGRTYNEQFF.

The genes are TRBV27 and TRBJ1-4; D not certain. V shed 4 bases and J shed 4 bases, with 10 bases lying between them. Germline CDR1 and CDR2: MNHEY and SMNVEV (reference sequence). The CDR3 has 14 residues. CDR3 DNA sequence: TGTGCCAGCAGTTCGGCCGGGCTTAATGAAAAACTGTTTTTT. Translating it yields CASSSAGLNEKLFF.

There are a few counts of this clonotype. This chain uses TRBV7-6 with TRBJ2-7, with D unresolved. Germline CDR1 is SGHVS and CDR2 is FNYEAQ. With 1 base removed from V and 2 bases from J, the gap between germline ends came to 9 bases. This CDR3 spans 14 amino acids. DNA for the CDR3: TGTGCCAGCAGCTTAGGGACCCCGACCTACGAGCAGTACTTC. Translation: CASSLGTPTYEQYF.

The chain combines TRBV7-2 with TRBJ2-3; 9 bases are a match to TRBD1. The CDR3 sequence is 18 residues long. J gave up 1 base and V 5 bases, and 13 bases lay outside the gene matches. Per the germline V gene, CDR1 is SGHTA and CDR2 is FQGNSA. The CDR3, as DNA: TGTGCCAGCAGCCCCGGGACAGGGTTTAACGAGGGCACAGATACGCAGTATTTT. This codes for CASSPGTGFNEGTDTQYF.

Within the sample, this clonotype is medium-sized. One junction end disagrees with the germline gene, perhaps due to a read error. The chain recombines TRBV7-2 with TRBJ2-1; tentatively, D is TRBD2 (7 bases). Germline lookup yields CDR1 SGHTA and CDR2 FQGNSA. The CDR3 covers 14 residues. The CDR3, as DNA: TGTGCCACCAGCGGGATAGGACAGCTCAATGAGCAGTTCTTC. As protein: CATSGIGQLNEQFF.

The chain joins TRBV6-4 to TRBJ1-2; D gene unclear. The length of the CDR3 is 14 residues. Germline V gene lookup returns CDR1 MRHNA and CDR2 SNTAGT. V shed 6 bases and J shed 4 bases, with 15 bases lying between them. The CDR3 nucleotides are TGTGCCAGCAGAATGACCGGGCCCCCCTATGGCTACACCTTC. Amino acids: CASRMTGPPYGYTF.

This clonotype was detected a few times. The chain recombines TRBV11-3 with TRBJ2-7; 16 nucleotides match TRBD2. The CDR3 is 15 residues long. Germline V gene lookup returns CDR1 SGHNT and CDR2 YENEEA. V trimming: 7 bases; J trimming: 7 bases; junction bases outside the gene matches: 7. Here the CDR3 reads CASNRGLAGGREQYF. The CDR3 region has the DNA TGTGCCAGCAACCGGGGACTAGCGGGAGGGCGAGAGCAGTACTTC.

CDR3 DNA: TGTGCCAGCAGCTTATACGGGGTTAGCACCGGGGAGCTGTTTTTT. It specifies CASSLYGVSTGELFF. The chain is built from TRBV7-2 and TRBJ2-2, with D perhaps matching TRBD2 (5 bases). This CDR3 is built from 15 residues. Germline V CDR1 and CDR2: SGHTA, FQGNSA. V shed 2 bases and J shed 4 bases, with 11 bases lying between them. The full variable domain, its missing parts supplied by reference TRBV7-2 and TRBJ2-2, is GAGVSQSPSNKVTEKGKDVELRCDPISGHTALYWYRQSLGQGLEFLIYFQGNSAPDKSGLPSDRFSAERTGGSVSTLTIQRTQQEDSAVYLCASSLYGVSTGELFFGEGSRLTVL.

The chain combines TRBV10-3 with TRBJ2-2; D remains unclear. The germline V gene has CDR1 ENHRY and CDR2 SYGVKD. Trimming pared 8 bases from V and 2 bases from J, leaving 15 bases between. This CDR3 spans 15 amino acids. The CDR3 here is CAIGQKASNTGELFF. The CDR3 region has the DNA TGTGCCATCGGGCAGAAGGCCTCAAACACCGGGGAGCTGTTTTTT.

The V and J genes are TRBV29-1 and TRBJ2-1, with D unresolved. Trimming took 2 bases from V and 2 from J, leaving 4 bases between them. The CDR3 is 12 amino acids. CDR1 and CDR2 from the germline V gene are SQVTM and ANQGSEA. The CDR3 protein is CSVELTYNEQFF. CDR3 DNA sequence: TGCAGCGTTGAACTTACCTACAATGAGCAGTTCTTC.

The rearrangement links TRBV7-8 to TRBJ1-4, with D tentatively TRBD1 (5 bases). The CDR3 is 15 amino acids. Per germline, CDR1 SGHVS and CDR2 FQNEAQ. Trimming took off 0 bases at V and 7 bases at J, with 12 bases between the two ends. The CDR3 nucleotides are TGTGCCAGCAGCTTAGCTGGAAGGGGCGGTGAAAAACTGTTTTTT. It translates to CASSLAGRGGEKLFF.

V usage is TRBV7-1 and J usage is TRBJ2-1; 9 nucleotides match TRBD1. TRBV7-1 is sorted into the ORF group, with uncertain function. The CDR3 covers 20 residues. V lost 3 bases and J lost 6; bases outside the gene matches: 21. The CDR3: CASSSTQGQGGPLYRNEQFF. CDR3 coding DNA: TGTGCCAGCAGCTCCACTCAGGGACAGGGCGGCCCGCTCTACCGCAATGAGCAGTTCTTC.

Only a few counts were recorded for this clonotype. V gene TRBV20-1 combines with J gene TRBJ2-1; weak D call: TRBD2 (5 bases). CDR1 and CDR2 from the germline V gene are DFQATT and SNEGSKA (reference sequence). The CDR3 sequence is 14 residues long. Trimming stripped 3 bases from V and 5 bases from J, with 14 bases between. The CDR3 sequence: CSASYRGNHNEQFF. The CDR3 coding sequence is TGCAGTGCTAGTTACCGGGGAAACCACAATGAGCAGTTCTTC.

The rearrangement uses TRBV10-2 and TRBJ1-1, with TRBD1 as a possible D gene (5 bases). V lost 4 bases, J lost 3 bases, and 12 bases lay in between. The CDR3 is made up of 14 amino acids. Germline V gene sequence: CDR1 WSHSY, CDR2 SAAADI. The CDR3 nucleotides read TGCGCCAGCAGTGTTAGGGGTCGGGACACTGAAGCTTTCTTT. Translated: CASSVRGRDTEAFF.

As concerns this clonotype: This could be a read error, since a much larger clone is one nucleotide away. The chain is built from TRBV6-2 or TRBV6-3 and TRBJ1-1; D not certain. This CDR3 is 12 amino acids long. Per germline, CDR1 MNHEY and CDR2 SVGEGT. The CDR3 spells CAISWVNTEAFF. CDR3 in DNA: TGTGCCATCAGTTGGGTGAACACTGAAGCTTTCTTT.

The rearrangement uses TRBV12-3 or TRBV12-4 and TRBJ1-6; unclear D gene. V was clipped by 7 bases and J by 0 bases, with 4 bases between them. The length of the CDR3 is 13 residues. The chain's CDR3 is CASKNSYNSPLHF. The CDR3 bases are TGTGCCAGCAAAAACTCCTATAATTCACCCCTCCACTTT.

This chain joins TRBV7-9 and TRBJ2-1; TRBD1 agrees at 7 bases. The CDR3 consists of 16 residues. Germline assignment: CDR1 SEHNR and CDR2 FQNEAQ (reference sequence). The junction had 13 bases not matched to a gene; V was cut back by 4 bases and J by 7 bases. For the CDR3, the DNA is TGTGCCAGCAGCTGGGAACAGGGGACCCGTCGGAATGAGCAGTTCTTC. Translated: CASSWEQGTRRNEQFF.

About this clonotype: The conserved phenylalanine or tryptophan is not found at the CDR3 terminus, so this likely reflects a read error. J is TRBJ1-4 and V is TRBV7-9; TRBD1 agrees at 10 bases. Germline assignment: CDR1 SEHNR and CDR2 FQNEAQ (reference sequence). The CDR3 is 14 residues long. Trimming took 7 bases from V and 8 from J; bases not matched to a gene: 7. CDR3 amino acids: CASTPDRGREKLFI. Written as DNA, the CDR3 is TGTGCCAGCACCCCGGACAGGGGGAGAGAAAAACTGTTTATT.

The sample holds many counts of this clonotype. V is TRBV9 and J is TRBJ1-5; D unclear. In germline, CDR1 is SGDLS, CDR2 YYNGEE. The CDR3 sequence is 13 residues long. Trimming took off 2 bases at V and 8 bases at J, with 11 bases between the two ends. CDR3 DNA: TGTGCCAGCAGCGTGGATCCGAGAAAGCCCCAGCATTTT. This gives the protein CASSVDPRKPQHF.

The chain carries TRBV20-1 and TRBJ2-7; TRBD1 matches 7 bases. J was trimmed by 2 bases and V by 4 bases; bases with no gene match: 5. Looked up from germline, CDR1 is DFQATT and CDR2 is SNEGSKA (reference sequence). The CDR3 runs 13 residues. The CDR3 nucleotides are TGCAGTGCTACCGGGACAGAGACCTACGAGCAGTACTTC. This translates into CSATGTETYEQYF.

In this sample, this clonotype turned up a few times. This chain uses TRBV29-1 with TRBJ1-1; no definite D call. Between the trimmed V and J ends, which lost 6 bases and 1 base, there was a span of 9 bases. Germline V lookup: CDR1 SQVTM, CDR2 ANQGSEA. The CDR3 spans 12 residues. As DNA, the CDR3 is TGCAGCGTCTGGGATCCGAACACTGAAGCTTTCTTT. Protein: CSVWDPNTEAFF. Supplemented by reference TRBV29-1 and TRBJ1-1, the full variable domain reads SAVISQKPSRDICQRGTSLTIQCQVDSQVTMMFWYRQQPGQSLTLIATANQGSEATYESGFVIDKFPISRPNLTFSTLTVSNMSPEDSSIYLCSVWDPNTEAFFGQGTRLTVV.

The chain links TRBV6-5 to TRBJ2-3; 12 bases map to TRBD2. Germline V gene data show CDR1 as MNHEY and CDR2 as SVGAGI. This CDR3 spans 14 amino acids. V was pared by 6 bases and J by 5 bases, with 3 bases of the junction left unmatched. This chain's CDR3 is CASSLAGGRDTQYF. The CDR3 DNA reads TGTGCCAGCAGCCTAGCGGGGGGGAGAGATACGCAGTATTTT.

This chain connects TRBV4-2 to TRBJ1-2; 12 positions match TRBD1. The CDR3 loop spans 17 amino acids. After removal of 1 base from V and 3 bases from J, the junction contained 6 bases not matched to a gene. Germline V gives CDR1 LGHNA, CDR2 YNFKEQ. The CDR3 DNA follows: TGTGCCAGCAGCCAAGCCTCCGGGACAGGGGGCGACTATGGCTACACCTTC. Its protein is CASSQASGTGGDYGYTF.

This clonotype occurred a few times. V usage is TRBV7-8 and J usage is TRBJ2-7; possibly TRBD2 for D (5 bases). The V gene lost 4 bases and the J gene lost 0 bases, with 10 bases spanning the gap. The CDR3 consists of 14 residues. Germline V gives CDR1 SGHVS, CDR2 FQNEAQ. The CDR3 DNA sequence: TGTGCCAGCAGCTATCGGGATAACTCCTACGAGCAGTACTTC. Its protein is CASSYRDNSYEQYF.

The chain is built from TRBV11-2 and TRBJ2-4; D perhaps matches TRBD1 (5 bases). The CDR3 extends over 16 amino acids. Per the germline V gene, CDR1 is SGHAT and CDR2 is FQNNGV. Trimming left V 0 bases short and J 13 bases short, with 22 bases between. This chain's CDR3 is CASSLDPRIAKNRQYF. The DNA of the CDR3 is TGTGCCAGCAGCTTAGATCCGCGAATAGCCAAAAACAGGCAGTACTTC.